This T cell receptor beta chain was sequenced in a study of Graves' ophthalmopathy and Graves' hyperthyroidism listed by TCRdb under 2018. A note on the overall study: Stable hyperthyroidism was defined as no progression to ophthalmopathy within 18 months of follow-up. In five or six hyperthyroidism patients, T-cell repertoires of thyroid tissue and blood were compared. A discovery set of 90 to 100 patients (43 ophthalmopathy, fewer than 60 stable hyperthyroidism) was enrolled to explore V-J signatures distinguishing ophthalmopathy from hyperthyroidism. An independent validation cohort was composed of some 19 hyperthyroidism patients and around 16 patients who later progressed from hyperthyroidism to ophthalmopathy. Once sampling was done, hyperthyroidism patients were given methimazole at a starting dose of 30 mg daily, while ophthalmopathy patients were given high-dose intravenous methylprednisolone. To tell Graves' ophthalmopathy apart from Graves' hyperthyroidism, and to predict which patients would progress to ophthalmopathy, the study relied on TCR beta repertoire signatures. In total, some 130 blood samples were TCR-sequenced: 40 to 45 ophthalmopathy, some 75 hyperthyroidism and roughly 17 hyperthyroidism-to-ophthalmopathy patients.

For repertoire sequencing, TCR beta CDR3 regions were amplified from RNA transcripts. A first-round RT-PCR used HTBI primers with the Qiagen OneStep RT-PCR kit, followed by a second-round multiplex PCR, size selection and purification. Libraries were sequenced paired-end with 100 bp reads on an Illumina HiSeq2000. The source study handled its data this way. SOAPnuke was used to process the reads, removing any read that contained adapters or uncalled bases, had a mean Phred below 15, or lacked an exact match to the constant primer or identifier. COPE v1.2.5 was used to merge high-quality paired reads. Each unique nucleotide sequence was defined as a clonotype, and clonotypes were aligned to IMGT TRB V, D and J references with MiTCR v1.1. Analysis was restricted to V-J combinations with a frequency above 0.0001, which covered about 99% of repertoires. For each V-J combination, a TCR clonal expansion and chaos score was defined as F50 clonal expansion divided by the chaos observed in the TCRdist matrix. Welch's t-statistics and random forest were used to reduce features to about a dozen V-J combinations, which were fed into a naive Bayes classifier. The Morisita-Horn index was used to measure how similar the thyroid and blood repertoires were. TCRdb's own reprocessing of the public reads used fastp at Q25 and MiXCR and kept productive beta chains. Each CDR3 protein appears once, grouped with its most common genes and DNA. TCRdb, not the original authors, processed these V and J calls. The sample includes around 1.1 million distinct CDR3 sequences, with roughly two fifths observed a single time. Around 10% of the sample belongs to the ten largest clones.

Findings and caveats that apply to the study as a whole: In validation, the model predicted ophthalmopathy progression with about 71% sensitivity and roughly 72% specificity; some 13 predicted patients were CT-confirmed with GO in a median of approximately 6.5 months. Most of the expanded thyroid clonotypes with a frequency above 0.001 were also detected in blood, and it was suggested that the thyroid immune response may be reflected by blood repertoires. In cross-validation, the 13-signature model distinguished ophthalmopathy from stable hyperthyroidism with nearly 90% sensitivity and 81.08% specificity, while in the test set the corresponding values were about 80% and 75%. Sample size was not predetermined statistically, and investigators were not blinded to group allocation.

The CDR3 holds 16 amino acids from the cysteine to the phenylalanine. Left in the record is the CDR3 DNA by itself, 48 bases read in frame from the first base. V gives up 5 bases and J gives up 4 bases, and the segment between their germline ends measures 18 bases. Reading the germline V gene gives CDR1 SGHTA and CDR2 FQGNSA. Worth noting for this clonotype: Its antigen remains undetermined. No qualities accompany the bases; no much larger clone lies one base away.

Hyperthyroidism patients were newly diagnosed, were aged 18 to 65 years, and had a disease duration under 2 months. Anyone with other autoimmune diseases, uncontrolled infections, pregnancy or lactation was excluded from the study. Clinical symptoms, serum thyroxine, TRAb, thyroid ultrasound and orbital computed tomography formed the basis of the diagnosis. Total RNA was extracted with Trizol reagent and quality-checked on an Agilent 2100 Bioanalyzer. This chain is built from TRBV7-2 and TRBJ1-3; the D gene identity is not certain. This TCR was sampled from an adult man with Graves' hyperthyroidism. Sequenced sample: peripheral blood or thyroid tissue (not recorded which). The CDR3 loop reads CASSPRPRKTGNTIYF. The DNA sequence reads TGTGCCAGCAGCCCTAGACCCCGAAAGACGGGAAACACCATATATTTT. When the CDR3 is completed using the reference TRBV7-2 and TRBJ1-3 genes on either side, the full variable domain is GAGVSQSPSNKVTEKGKDVELRCDPISGHTALYWYRQSLGQGLEFLIYFQGNSAPDKSGLPSDRFSAERTGGSVSTLTIQRTQQEDSAVYLCASSPRPRKTGNTIYFGEGSWLTVV.